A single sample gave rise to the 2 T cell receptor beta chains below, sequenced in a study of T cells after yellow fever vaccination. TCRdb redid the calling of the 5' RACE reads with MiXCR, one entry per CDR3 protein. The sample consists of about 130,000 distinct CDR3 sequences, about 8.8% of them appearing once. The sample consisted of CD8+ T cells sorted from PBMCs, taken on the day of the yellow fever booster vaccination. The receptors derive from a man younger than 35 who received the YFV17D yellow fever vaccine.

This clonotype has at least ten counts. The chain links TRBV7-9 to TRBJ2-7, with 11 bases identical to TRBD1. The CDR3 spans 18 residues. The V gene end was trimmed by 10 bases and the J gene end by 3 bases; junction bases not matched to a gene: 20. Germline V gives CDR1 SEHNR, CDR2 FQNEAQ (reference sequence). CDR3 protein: CATLGLRTGGGGSYEQYF. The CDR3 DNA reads TGTGCCACCCTGGGGCTTAGGACAGGGGGCGGTGGTAGCTACGAGCAGTACTTC.

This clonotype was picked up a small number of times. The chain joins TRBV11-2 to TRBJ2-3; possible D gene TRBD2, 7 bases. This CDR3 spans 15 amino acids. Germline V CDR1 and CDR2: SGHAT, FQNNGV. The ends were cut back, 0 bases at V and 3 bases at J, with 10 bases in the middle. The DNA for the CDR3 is TGTGCCAGCAGCTTAGAAGGGGGGGCAACAGATACGCAGTATTTT. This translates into CASSLEGGATDTQYF.